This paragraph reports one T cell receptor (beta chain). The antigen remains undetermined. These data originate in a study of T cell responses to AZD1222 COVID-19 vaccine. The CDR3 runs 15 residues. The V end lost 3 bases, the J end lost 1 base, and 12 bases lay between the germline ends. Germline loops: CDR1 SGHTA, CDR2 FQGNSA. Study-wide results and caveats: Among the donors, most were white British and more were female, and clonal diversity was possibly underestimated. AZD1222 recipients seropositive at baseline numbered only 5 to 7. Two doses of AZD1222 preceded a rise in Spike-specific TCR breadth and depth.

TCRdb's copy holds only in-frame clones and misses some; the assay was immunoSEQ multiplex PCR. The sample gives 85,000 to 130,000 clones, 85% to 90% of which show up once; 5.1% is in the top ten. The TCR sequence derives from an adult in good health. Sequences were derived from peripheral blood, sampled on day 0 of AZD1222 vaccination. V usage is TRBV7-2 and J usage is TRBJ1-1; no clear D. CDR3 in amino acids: CASSLEGTANTEAFF. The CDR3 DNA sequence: TGTGCCAGCAGCTTGGAGGGAACGGCGAACACTGAAGCTTTCTTT.